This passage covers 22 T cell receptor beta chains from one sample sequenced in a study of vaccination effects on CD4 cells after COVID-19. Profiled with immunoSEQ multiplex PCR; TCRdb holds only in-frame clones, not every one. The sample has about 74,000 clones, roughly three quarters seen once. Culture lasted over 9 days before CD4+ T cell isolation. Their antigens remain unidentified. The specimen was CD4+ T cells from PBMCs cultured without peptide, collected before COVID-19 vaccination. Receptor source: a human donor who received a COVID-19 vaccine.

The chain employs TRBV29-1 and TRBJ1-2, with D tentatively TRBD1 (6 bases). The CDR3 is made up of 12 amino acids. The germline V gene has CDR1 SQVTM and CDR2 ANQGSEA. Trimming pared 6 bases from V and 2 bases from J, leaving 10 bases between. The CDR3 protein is CSVAGGNYGYTF. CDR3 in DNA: TGCAGCGTCGCGGGGGGCAACTATGGCTACACCTTC.

CDR3 loop: CAISESRGGTPSTDTQYF. The CDR3 nucleotides read TGTGCCATCAGTGAGTCCAGGGGTGGGACACCTAGCACAGATACGCAGTATTTT. The rearrangement links TRBV10-3 to TRBJ2-3, with D maybe TRBD1 (6 bases). This CDR3 comprises 18 residues. Trimming cost V 0 bases and J 0 bases, with 16 bases left between them. Germline loops: CDR1 ENHRY, CDR2 SYGVKD.

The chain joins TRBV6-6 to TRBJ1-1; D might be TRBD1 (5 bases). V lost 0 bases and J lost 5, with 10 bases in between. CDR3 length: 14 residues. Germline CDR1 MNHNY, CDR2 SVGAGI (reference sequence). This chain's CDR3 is CASSYSGERTEAFF. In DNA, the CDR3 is TGTGCCAGCAGTTACTCAGGGGAGAGAACTGAAGCTTTCTTT.

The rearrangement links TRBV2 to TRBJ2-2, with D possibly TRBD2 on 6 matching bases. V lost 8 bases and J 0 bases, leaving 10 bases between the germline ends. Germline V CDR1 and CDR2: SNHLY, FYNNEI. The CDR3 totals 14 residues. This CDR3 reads CASRGTPNTGELFF. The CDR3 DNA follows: TGTGCCAGCCGCGGGACCCCGAACACCGGGGAGCTGTTTTTT.

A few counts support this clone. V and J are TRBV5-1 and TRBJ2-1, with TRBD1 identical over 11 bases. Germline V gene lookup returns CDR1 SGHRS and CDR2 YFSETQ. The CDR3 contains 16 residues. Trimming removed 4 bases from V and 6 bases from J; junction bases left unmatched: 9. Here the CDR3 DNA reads TGCGCCAGCAGCCCCGGGTCCGGGACAGGGGGCAATGAGCAGTTCTTC. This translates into CASSPGSGTGGNEQFF. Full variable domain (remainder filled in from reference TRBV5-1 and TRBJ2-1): KAGVTQTPRYLIKTRGQQVTLSCSPISGHRSVSWYQQTPGQGLQFLFEYFSETQRNKGNFPGRFSGRQFSNSRSEMNVSTLELGDSALYLCASSPGSGTGGNEQFFGPGTRLTVL.

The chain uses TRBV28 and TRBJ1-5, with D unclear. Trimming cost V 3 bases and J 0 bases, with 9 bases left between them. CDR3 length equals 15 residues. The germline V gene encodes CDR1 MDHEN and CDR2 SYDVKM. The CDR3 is CASSFFAYSNQPQHF. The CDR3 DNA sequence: TGTGCCAGCAGTTTCTTCGCGTATAGCAATCAGCCCCAGCATTTT.

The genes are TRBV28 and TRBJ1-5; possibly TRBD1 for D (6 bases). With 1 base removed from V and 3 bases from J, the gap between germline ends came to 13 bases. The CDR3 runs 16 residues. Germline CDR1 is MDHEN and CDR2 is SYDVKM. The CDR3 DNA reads TGTGCCAGCAGTTTATTTCGGGGGGCGAACAATCAGCCCCAGCATTTT. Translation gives CASSLFRGANNQPQHF.

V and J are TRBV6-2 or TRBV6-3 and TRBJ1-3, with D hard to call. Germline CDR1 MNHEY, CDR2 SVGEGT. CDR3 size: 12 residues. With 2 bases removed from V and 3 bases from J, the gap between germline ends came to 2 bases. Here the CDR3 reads CASSYVGNTIYF. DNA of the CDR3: TGTGCCAGCAGTTACGTTGGAAACACCATATATTTT.

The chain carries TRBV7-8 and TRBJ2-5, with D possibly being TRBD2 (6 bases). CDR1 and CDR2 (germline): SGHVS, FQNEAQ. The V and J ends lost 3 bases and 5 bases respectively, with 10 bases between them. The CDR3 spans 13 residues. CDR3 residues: CASSFDLAETQYF. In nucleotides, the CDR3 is TGTGCCAGCAGCTTTGACCTAGCGGAGACCCAGTACTTC.

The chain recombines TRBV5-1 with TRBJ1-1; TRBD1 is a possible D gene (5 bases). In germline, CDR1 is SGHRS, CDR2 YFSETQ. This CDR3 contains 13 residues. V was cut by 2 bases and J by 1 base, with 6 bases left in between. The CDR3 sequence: CASSFQGNTEAFF. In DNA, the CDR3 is TGCGCCAGCAGCTTCCAGGGGAACACTGAAGCTTTCTTT.

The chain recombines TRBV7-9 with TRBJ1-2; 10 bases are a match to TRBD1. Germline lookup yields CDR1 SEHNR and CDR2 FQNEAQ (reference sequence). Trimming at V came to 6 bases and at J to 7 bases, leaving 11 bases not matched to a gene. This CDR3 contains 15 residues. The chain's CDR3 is CASRRTGTGDRGYTF. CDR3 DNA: TGTGCCAGCAGGCGAACCGGGACAGGGGATCGTGGCTACACCTTC. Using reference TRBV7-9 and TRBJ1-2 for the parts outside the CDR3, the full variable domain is DTGVSQNPRHKITKRGQNVTFRCDPISEHNRLYWYRQTLGQGPEFLTYFQNEAQLEKSRLLSDRFSAERPKGSFSTLEIQRTEQGDSAMYLCASRRTGTGDRGYTFGSGTRLTVV.

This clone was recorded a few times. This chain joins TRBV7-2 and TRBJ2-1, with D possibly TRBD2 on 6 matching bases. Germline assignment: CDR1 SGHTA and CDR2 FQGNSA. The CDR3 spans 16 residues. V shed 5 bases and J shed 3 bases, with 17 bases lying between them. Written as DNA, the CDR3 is TGTGCCAGCAGCCCCTTCGGGCGGGGCGGCTACAATGAGCAGTTCTTC. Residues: CASSPFGRGGYNEQFF. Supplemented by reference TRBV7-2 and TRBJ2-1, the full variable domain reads GAGVSQSPSNKVTEKGKDVELRCDPISGHTALYWYRQSLGQGLEFLIYFQGNSAPDKSGLPSDRFSAERTGGSVSTLTIQRTQQEDSAVYLCASSPFGRGGYNEQFFGPGTRLTVL.

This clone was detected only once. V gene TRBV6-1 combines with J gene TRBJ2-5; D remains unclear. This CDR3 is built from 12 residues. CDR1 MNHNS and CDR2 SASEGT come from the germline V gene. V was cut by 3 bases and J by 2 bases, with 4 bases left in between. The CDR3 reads CASSDSQETQYF. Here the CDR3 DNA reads TGTGCCAGCAGTGACAGTCAAGAGACCCAGTACTTC.

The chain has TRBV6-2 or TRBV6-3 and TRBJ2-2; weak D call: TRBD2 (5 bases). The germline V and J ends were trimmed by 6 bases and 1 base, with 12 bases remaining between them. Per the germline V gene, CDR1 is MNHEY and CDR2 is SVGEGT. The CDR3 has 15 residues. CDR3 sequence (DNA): TGTGCCAGCAGCCGCGTACGGGGGAACACCGGGGAGCTGTTTTTT. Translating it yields CASSRVRGNTGELFF.

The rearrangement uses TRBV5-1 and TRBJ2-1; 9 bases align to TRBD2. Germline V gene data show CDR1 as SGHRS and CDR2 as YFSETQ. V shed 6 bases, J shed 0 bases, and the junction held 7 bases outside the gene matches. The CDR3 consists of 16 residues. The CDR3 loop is CASTATSGSSYNEQFF. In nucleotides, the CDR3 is TGCGCCAGCACCGCGACTAGCGGTAGCTCCTACAATGAGCAGTTCTTC.

CDR3 loop: CASSIGNLWGPGTEAFF. The CDR3 nucleotides read TGTGCCAGTAGTATAGGGAACCTTTGGGGACCGGGGACTGAAGCTTTCTTT. The chain links TRBV19 to TRBJ1-1; possibly TRBD1 for D (5 bases). The CDR3 is 17 residues long. V was cut by 1 base and J by 5 bases, with 20 bases left in between. Germline lookup yields CDR1 LNHDA and CDR2 SQIVND (reference sequence).

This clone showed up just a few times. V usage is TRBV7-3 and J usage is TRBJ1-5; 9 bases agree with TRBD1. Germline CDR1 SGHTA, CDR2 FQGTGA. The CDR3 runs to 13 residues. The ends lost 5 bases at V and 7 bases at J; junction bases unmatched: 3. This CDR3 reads CASSHGQGQPQHF. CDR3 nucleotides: TGTGCCAGCAGCCACGGACAGGGGCAGCCCCAGCATTTT.

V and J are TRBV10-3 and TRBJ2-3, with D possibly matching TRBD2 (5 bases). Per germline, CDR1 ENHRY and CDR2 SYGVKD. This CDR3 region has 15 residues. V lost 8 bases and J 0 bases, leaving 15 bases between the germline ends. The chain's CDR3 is CAIAGRATSTDTQYF. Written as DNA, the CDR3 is TGTGCCATCGCTGGGCGGGCTACTAGCACAGATACGCAGTATTTT.

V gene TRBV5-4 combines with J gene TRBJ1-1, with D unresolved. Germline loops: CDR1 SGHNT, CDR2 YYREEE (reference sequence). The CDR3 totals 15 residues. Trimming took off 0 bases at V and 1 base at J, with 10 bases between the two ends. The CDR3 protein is CASSLESSTNTEAFF. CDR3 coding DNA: TGTGCCAGCAGCTTGGAGAGCTCGACGAACACTGAAGCTTTCTTT.

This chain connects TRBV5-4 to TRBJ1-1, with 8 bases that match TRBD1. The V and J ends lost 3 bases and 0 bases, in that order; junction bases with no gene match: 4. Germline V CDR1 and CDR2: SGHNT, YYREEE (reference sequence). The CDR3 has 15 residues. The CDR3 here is CASSSGQEMNTEAFF. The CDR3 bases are TGTGCCAGCAGCTCGGGACAGGAGATGAACACTGAAGCTTTCTTT.

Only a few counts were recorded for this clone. CDR3 amino acids: CAWSPRTGGLGQPQHF. CDR3 DNA: TGTGCCTGGAGTCCTCGGACAGGGGGCCTTGGCCAGCCCCAGCATTTT. The rearrangement links TRBV30 to TRBJ1-5; 11 bases are a match to TRBD1. The ends lost 2 bases at V and 7 bases at J; junction bases unmatched: 10. Germline V gives CDR1 GTSNPN, CDR2 SVGIG (reference sequence). This CDR3 is 16 amino acids long.

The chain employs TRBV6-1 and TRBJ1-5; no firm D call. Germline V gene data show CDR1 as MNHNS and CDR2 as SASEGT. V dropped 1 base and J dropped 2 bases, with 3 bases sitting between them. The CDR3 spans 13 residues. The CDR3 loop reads CASSEEGNQPQHF. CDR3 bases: TGTGCCAGCAGTGAAGAGGGCAATCAGCCCCAGCATTTT.